This T cell receptor beta chain appears in the sequencing data of a study of blood T cell repertoires in COVID-19. In the study overall: Spain, Italy and the United States supplied samples that represented acute and convalescent COVID-19.

The Seattle site enrolled patients during active infection and followed them longitudinally. Germline V gene lookup returns CDR1 SGHDT and CDR2 YYEEEE. With 5 bases clipped from V and 5 bases from J, the junction kept 9 bases outside the gene matches. The CDR3 runs 15 residues. In the original processing: How many nucleated cells were present was estimated from reference gene primer amplification. Measured with immunoSEQ multiplex PCR; TCRdb has only the in-frame clones, and not every one. For V, J and clone size, that table is used; D and trimming come from the DNA. The table lists 200,000 to 250,000 clones, about 88% of them singletons.

The V and J genes are TRBV5-6 and TRBJ2-3, with 9 bases fitting TRBD1. The source of this sequence is a woman between 45 and 65 years old with COVID-19, enrolled during active disease. Input material: peripheral blood. CDR3 sequence reads: CASSLYTGGIDTQYF. CDR3 nucleotides: TGTGCCAGCAGTCTTTACACAGGGGGCATAGATACGCAGTATTTT.